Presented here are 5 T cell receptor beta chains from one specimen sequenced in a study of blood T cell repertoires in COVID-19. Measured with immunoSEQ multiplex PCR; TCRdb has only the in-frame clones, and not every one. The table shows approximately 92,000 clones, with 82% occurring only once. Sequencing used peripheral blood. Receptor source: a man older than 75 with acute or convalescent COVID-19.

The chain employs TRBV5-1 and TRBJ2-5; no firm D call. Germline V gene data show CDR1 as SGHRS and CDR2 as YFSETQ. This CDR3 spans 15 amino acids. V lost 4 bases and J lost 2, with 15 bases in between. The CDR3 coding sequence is TGCGCCAGCAGCAGGCGTAGCCTATATCAAGAGACCCAGTACTTC. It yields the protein CASSRRSLYQETQYF.

Here the CDR3 reads CASQTGGRSSYNEQFF. CDR3 DNA: TGTGCCAGCCAAACGGGAGGGCGAAGTTCCTACAATGAGCAGTTCTTC. The chain carries TRBV7-2 and TRBJ2-1, with 8 bases fitting TRBD2. CDR3 length equals 16 residues. CDR1 is SGHTA and CDR2 is FQGNSA in the germline V gene. V lost 8 bases, J lost 1 base, and 10 bases stayed unmatched.

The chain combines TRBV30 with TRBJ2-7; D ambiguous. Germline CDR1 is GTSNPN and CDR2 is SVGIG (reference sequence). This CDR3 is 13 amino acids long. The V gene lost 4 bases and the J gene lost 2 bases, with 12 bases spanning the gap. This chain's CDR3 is CAWMHQSPYEQYF. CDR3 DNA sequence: TGTGCCTGGATGCATCAAAGCCCCTACGAGCAGTACTTC.

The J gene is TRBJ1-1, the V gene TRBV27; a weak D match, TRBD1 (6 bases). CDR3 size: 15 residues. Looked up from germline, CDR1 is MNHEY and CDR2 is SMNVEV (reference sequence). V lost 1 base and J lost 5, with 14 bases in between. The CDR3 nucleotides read TGTGCCAGCAGTTTATTCGGGGCAGGGGAAACTGAAGCTTTCTTT. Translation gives CASSLFGAGETEAFF.

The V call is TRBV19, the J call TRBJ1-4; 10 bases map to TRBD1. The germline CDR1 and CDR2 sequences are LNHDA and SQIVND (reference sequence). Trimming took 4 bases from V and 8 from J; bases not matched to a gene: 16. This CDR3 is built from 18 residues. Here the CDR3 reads CASSTNRDRGRVEEKLFF. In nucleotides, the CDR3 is TGTGCCAGTAGTACTAACCGGGACAGGGGACGAGTTGAGGAAAAACTGTTTTTT. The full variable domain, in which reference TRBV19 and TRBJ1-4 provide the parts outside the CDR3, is DGGITQSPKYLFRKEGQNVTLSCEQNLNHDAMYWYRQDPGQGLRLIYYSQIVNDFQKGDIAEGYSVSREKKESFPLTVTSAQKNPTAFYLCASSTNRDRGRVEEKLFFGSGTQLSVL.